Below, one T cell receptor (beta chain) is given with its context. Its antigen is still unknown. The CDR3 has 12 amino acids. Germline CDR1 MNHEY, CDR2 SVGAGI. The sample comes from a study of post-analysis software for immune sequencing data. Study-level findings and limits: TRBV segments more frequent in patients than in controls numbered several and included TRBV5-6, TRBV5-1 and TRBV20-1.

Each TCR beta cDNA library carried unique molecular identifiers. TCRdb re-called the PCR reads through MiXCR, storing one row per CDR3 protein. The table lists fewer than 850,000 distinct CDR3 sequences, about 45% of them singletons. The specimen was blood. The origin of this receptor is a girl under 18 with multiple sclerosis. The chain combines TRBV6-5 with TRBJ2-4; D ambiguous. Judging by the DNA end, TRBJ2-7 fits better; the J call may be wrong. The CDR3 DNA is TGTGCCAGCAGTCCCCTCCACGGCGAGCAGTACTTC. It translates to CASSPLHGEQYF.